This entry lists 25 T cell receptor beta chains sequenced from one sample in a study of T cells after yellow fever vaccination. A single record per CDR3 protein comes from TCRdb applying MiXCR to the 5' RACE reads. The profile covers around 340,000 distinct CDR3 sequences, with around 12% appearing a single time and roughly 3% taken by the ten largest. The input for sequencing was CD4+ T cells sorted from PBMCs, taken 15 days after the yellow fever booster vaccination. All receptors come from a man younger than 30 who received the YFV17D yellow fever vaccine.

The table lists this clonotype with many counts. In DNA, the CDR3 is TGTGCCAGCAGCTCCGACTGGGGCACAGATACGCAGTATTTT. It translates to CASSSDWGTDTQYF. The rearrangement links TRBV7-9 to TRBJ2-3; D unclear. Per germline, CDR1 SEHNR and CDR2 FQNEAQ (reference sequence). The CDR3 runs 14 residues. Trimming took off 4 bases at V and 1 base at J, with 9 bases between the two ends.

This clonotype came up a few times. In DNA form, the CDR3 reads TGCGCCAGCAGCGCCCTGGGGACAGATACGCAGTATTTT. Encoded protein: CASSALGTDTQYF. This sequence joins TRBV4-1 and TRBJ2-3, with D unclear. V lost 5 bases, J lost 3 bases, and 9 bases lay in between. The CDR3 loop spans 13 amino acids. Germline V gene lookup returns CDR1 MGHRA and CDR2 YSYEKL.

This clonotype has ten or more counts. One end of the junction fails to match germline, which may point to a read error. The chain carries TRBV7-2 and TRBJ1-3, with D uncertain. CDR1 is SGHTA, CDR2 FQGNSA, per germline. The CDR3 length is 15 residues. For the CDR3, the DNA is TGTGCCAGCAGCCCGGACGGGAACTCGGGAAGCACCATATATTTT. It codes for CASSPDGNSGSTIYF.

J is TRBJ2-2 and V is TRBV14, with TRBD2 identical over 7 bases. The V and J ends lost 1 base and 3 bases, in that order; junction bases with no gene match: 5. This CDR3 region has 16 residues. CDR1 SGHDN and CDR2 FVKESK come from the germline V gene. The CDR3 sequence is CASSQAGGSHTGELFF. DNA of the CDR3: TGTGCCAGCAGCCAAGCCGGCGGGAGCCACACCGGGGAGCTGTTTTTT.

CDR3 DNA sequence: TGTGCCAGCAGTTACTCACAGGGGGCTAAAAGCTCTGGAAACACCATATATTTT. It is translated as CASSYSQGAKSSGNTIYF. J is TRBJ1-3 and V is TRBV6-5; 9 bases line up with TRBD1. This CDR3 region has 18 residues. Germline assignment: CDR1 MNHEY and CDR2 SVGAGI. V lost 0 bases, J lost 0 bases, and 6 bases stayed unmatched.

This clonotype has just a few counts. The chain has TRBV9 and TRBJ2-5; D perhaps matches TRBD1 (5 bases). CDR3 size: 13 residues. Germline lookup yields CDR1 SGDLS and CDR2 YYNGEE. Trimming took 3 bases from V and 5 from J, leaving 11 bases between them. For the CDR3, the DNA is TGTGCCAGCAGCGGCCTCCCAGGGGAGACCCAGTACTTC. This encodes CASSGLPGETQYF.

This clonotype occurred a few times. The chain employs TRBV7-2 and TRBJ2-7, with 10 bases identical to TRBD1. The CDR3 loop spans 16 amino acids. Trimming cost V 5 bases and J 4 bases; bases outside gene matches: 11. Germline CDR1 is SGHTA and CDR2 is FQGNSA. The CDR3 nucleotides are TGTGCCAGCAGCCCACCCTGGGGGACAGGGGTTTACGAGCAGTACTTC. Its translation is CASSPPWGTGVYEQYF.

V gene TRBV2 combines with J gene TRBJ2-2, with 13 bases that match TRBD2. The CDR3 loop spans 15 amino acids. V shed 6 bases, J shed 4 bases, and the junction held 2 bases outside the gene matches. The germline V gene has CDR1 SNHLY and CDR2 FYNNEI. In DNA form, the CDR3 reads TGTGCCAGCAGGGGGACTAGCGGGGCCACCGGGGAGCTGTTTTTT. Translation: CASRGTSGATGELFF.

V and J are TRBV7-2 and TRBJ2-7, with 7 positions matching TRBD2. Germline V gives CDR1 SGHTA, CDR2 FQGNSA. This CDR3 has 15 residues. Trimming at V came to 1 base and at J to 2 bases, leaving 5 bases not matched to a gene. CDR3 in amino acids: CASSLGASGTYEQYV. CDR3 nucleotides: TGTGCCAGCAGCTTAGGGGCTAGCGGTACCTACGAGCAGTACGTC.

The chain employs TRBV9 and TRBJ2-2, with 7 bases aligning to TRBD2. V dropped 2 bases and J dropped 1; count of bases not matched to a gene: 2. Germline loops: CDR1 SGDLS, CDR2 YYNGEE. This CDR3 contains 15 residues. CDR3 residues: CASSVGGKNTGELFF. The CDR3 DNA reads TGTGCCAGCAGCGTCGGGGGGAAGAACACCGGGGAGCTGTTTTTT.

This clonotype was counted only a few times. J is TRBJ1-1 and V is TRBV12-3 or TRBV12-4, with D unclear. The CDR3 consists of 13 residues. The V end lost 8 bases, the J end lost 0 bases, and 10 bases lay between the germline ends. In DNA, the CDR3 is TGTGCCAGCGGCCCCGACCTGAACACTGAAGCTTTCTTT. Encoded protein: CASGPDLNTEAFF.

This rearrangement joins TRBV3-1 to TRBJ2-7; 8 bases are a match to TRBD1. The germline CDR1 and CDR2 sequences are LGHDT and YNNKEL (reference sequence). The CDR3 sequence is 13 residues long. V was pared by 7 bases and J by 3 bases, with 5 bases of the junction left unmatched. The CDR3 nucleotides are TGTGCCAGCACCTCGGGACAGGACTACGAGCAGTACTTC. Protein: CASTSGQDYEQYF.

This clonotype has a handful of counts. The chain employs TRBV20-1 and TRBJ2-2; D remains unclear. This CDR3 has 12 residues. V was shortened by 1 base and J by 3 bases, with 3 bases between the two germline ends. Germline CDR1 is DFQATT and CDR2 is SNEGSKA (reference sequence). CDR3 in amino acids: CSARVDTGELFF. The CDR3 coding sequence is TGCAGTGCTAGAGTAGACACCGGGGAGCTGTTTTTT.

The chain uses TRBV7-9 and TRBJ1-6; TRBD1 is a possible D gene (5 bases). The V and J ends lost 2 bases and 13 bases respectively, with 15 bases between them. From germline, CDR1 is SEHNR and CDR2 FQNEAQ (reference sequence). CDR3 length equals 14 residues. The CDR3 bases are TGTGCCAGCAGCTTACGACAGTCGGATGGGCCCCTCCACTTT. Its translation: CASSLRQSDGPLHF.

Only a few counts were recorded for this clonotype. The CDR3 reads CASSLGGTSTKNIQYF. For the CDR3, the DNA is TGCGCCAGCAGTTTAGGGGGGACCTCGACCAAAAACATTCAGTACTTC. This chain uses TRBV5-1 with TRBJ2-4, with D perhaps assigned TRBD1 or TRBD2 (6 bases each). Looked up from germline, CDR1 is SGHRS and CDR2 is YFSETQ. V lost 5 bases and J lost 2, with 17 bases in between. This CDR3 comprises 16 residues.

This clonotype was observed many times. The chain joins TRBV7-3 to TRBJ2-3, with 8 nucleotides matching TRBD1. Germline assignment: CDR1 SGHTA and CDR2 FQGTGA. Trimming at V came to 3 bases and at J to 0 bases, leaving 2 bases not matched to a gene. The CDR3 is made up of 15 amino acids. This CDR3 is CASSFTGGSTDTQYF. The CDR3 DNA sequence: TGTGCCAGCAGCTTCACAGGGGGTAGCACAGATACGCAGTATTTT.

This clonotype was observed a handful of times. The CDR3 here is CASSQAGSLGYGYTF. The CDR3 DNA sequence: TGCGCCAGCAGCCAAGCGGGGTCCCTTGGCTATGGCTACACCTTC. This rearrangement joins TRBV4-1 to TRBJ1-2; D uncertain. The V end lost 1 base, the J end lost 4 bases, and 13 bases lay between the germline ends. Germline V CDR1 and CDR2: MGHRA, YSYEKL. The CDR3 extends over 15 amino acids.

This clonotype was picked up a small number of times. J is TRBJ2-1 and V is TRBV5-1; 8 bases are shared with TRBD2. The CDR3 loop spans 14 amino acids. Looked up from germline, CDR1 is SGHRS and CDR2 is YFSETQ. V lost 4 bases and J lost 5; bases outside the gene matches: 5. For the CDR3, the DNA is TGCGCCAGCAGCGTCAGCGGGGGTGACAATGAGCAGTTCTTC. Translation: CASSVSGGDNEQFF.

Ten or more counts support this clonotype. CDR3 region: CASSLGGVTNTEAFF. In nucleotides, the CDR3 is TGTGCCAGCAGCTTGGGGGGGGTCACGAACACTGAAGCTTTCTTT. The chain couples TRBV7-3 to TRBJ1-1, with a tentative D call TRBD1 (5 bases). This CDR3 is built from 15 residues. Germline CDR1 is SGHTA and CDR2 is FQGTGA. V shed 3 bases and J shed 1 base, with 12 bases lying between them.

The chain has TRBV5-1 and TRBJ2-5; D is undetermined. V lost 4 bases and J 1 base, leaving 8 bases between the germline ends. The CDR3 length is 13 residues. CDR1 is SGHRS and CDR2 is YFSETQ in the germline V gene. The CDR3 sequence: CASSPYPQETQYF. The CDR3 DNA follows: TGCGCCAGCAGCCCATACCCCCAAGAGACCCAGTACTTC.

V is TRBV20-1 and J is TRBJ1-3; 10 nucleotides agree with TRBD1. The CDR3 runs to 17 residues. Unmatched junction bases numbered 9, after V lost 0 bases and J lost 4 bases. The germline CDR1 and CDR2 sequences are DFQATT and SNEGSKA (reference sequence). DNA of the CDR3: TGCAGTGCTAGAGATCGTTGGACAGGGGGATTAGGAAACACCATATATTTT. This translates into CSARDRWTGGLGNTIYF.

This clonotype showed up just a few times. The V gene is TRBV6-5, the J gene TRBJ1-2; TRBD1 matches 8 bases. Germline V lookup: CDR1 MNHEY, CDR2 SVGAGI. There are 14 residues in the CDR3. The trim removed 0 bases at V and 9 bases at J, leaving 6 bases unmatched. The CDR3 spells CASSYSSTGGSYTF. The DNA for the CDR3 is TGTGCCAGCAGTTACTCTAGCACAGGGGGAAGCTACACCTTC.

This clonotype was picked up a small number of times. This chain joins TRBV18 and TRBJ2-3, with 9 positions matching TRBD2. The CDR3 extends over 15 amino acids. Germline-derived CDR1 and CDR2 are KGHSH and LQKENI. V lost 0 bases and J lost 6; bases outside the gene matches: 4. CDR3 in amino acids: CASSPPRGGSDTQYF. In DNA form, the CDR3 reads TGTGCCAGCTCACCACCGCGGGGGGGATCGGATACGCAGTATTTT.

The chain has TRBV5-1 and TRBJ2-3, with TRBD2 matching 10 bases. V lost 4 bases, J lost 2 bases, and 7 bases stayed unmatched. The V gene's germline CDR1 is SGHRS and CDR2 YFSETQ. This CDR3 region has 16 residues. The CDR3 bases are TGCGCCAGCAGCGGAAGGACTAGCGGCCTCACAGATACGCAGTATTTT. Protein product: CASSGRTSGLTDTQYF. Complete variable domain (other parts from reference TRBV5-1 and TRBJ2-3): KAGVTQTPRYLIKTRGQQVTLSCSPISGHRSVSWYQQTPGQGLQFLFEYFSETQRNKGNFPGRFSGRQFSNSRSEMNVSTLELGDSALYLCASSGRTSGLTDTQYFGPGTRLTVL.

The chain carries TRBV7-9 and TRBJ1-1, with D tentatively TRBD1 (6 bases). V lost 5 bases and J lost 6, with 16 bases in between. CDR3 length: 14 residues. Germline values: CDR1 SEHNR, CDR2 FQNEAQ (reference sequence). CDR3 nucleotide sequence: TGTGCCAGCAGCCCAACCACCACAGGGTCTGAAGCTTTCTTT. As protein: CASSPTTTGSEAFF.